These T cell receptor beta chains were read from a single sample in a study of T-cell memory formation after mild COVID-19. TCRdb called the 5' RACE reads again in MiXCR, with one record for every CDR3 protein. The sample has about 200,000 distinct CDR3 sequences, 16% seen once. Material for sequencing was PBMCs or a T cell subset sorted from them (not recorded which). The receptors here all came from an adult woman who had mild COVID-19 (a few samples of this study predate the infection). Cell type and time point are not known. Both conserved end residues are part of each CDR3. D genes are given only for firm matches. Some rows have no size entry. The others give once, few or many, or a class for an expanded clone.

d_call: NA; clone_size: NA; j_call: TRBJ1-4; cdr3_length: 15; v_call: TRBV12-3/TRBV12-4; cdr3_aa: CASSRLRRVNEKLFF; cdr3_nt: TGTGCCAGCAGCCGCCTCCGGAGGGTGAATGAAAAACTGTTTTTT
d_call: TRBD1; clone_size: few; j_call: TRBJ2-7; cdr3_length: 16; v_call: TRBV5-1; cdr3_aa: CASSRTGGSKSYEQYF; cdr3_nt: TGCGCCAGCAGCCGGACAGGGGGGAGTAAGTCCTACGAGCAGTACTTC
d_call: TRBD1; clone_size: few; j_call: TRBJ2-5; cdr3_length: 14; v_call: TRBV5-1; cdr3_aa: CASSEQGSGETQYF; cdr3_nt: TGCGCCAGCAGCGAACAGGGGTCCGGAGAGACCCAGTACTTC
d_call: NA; clone_size: few; j_call: TRBJ2-7; cdr3_length: 14; v_call: TRBV10-3; cdr3_aa: CAIGPGYGGNEQYF; cdr3_nt: TGTGCCATCGGCCCTGGCTACGGTGGCAACGAGCAGTACTTC
d_call: NA; clone_size: NA; j_call: TRBJ2-7; cdr3_length: 14; v_call: TRBV14; cdr3_aa: CASSPAHTSYEQYF; cdr3_nt: TGTGCCAGCAGCCCGGCTCATACCTCCTACGAGCAGTACTTC
d_call: NA; clone_size: NA; j_call: TRBJ1-1; cdr3_length: 13; v_call: TRBV20-1; cdr3_aa: CSARQSRDTEAFF; cdr3_nt: TGCAGTGCTAGACAATCAAGGGACACTGAAGCTTTCTTT
d_call: NA; clone_size: NA; j_call: TRBJ2-5; cdr3_length: 15; v_call: TRBV20-1; cdr3_aa: CSARADLVGKETQYF; cdr3_nt: TGCAGTGCTAGAGCGGACTTAGTGGGGAAAGAGACCCAGTACTTC
d_call: NA; clone_size: few; j_call: TRBJ2-1; cdr3_length: 13; v_call: TRBV20-1; cdr3_aa: CSAWGRSYNEQFF; cdr3_nt: TGCAGTGCATGGGGTAGGAGCTACAATGAGCAGTTCTTC
d_call: NA; clone_size: NA; j_call: TRBJ2-1; cdr3_length: 13; v_call: TRBV7-9; cdr3_aa: CASSPSRGREQFF; cdr3_nt: TGTGCCAGCAGCCCAAGCCGGGGGCGTGAGCAGTTCTTC
d_call: NA; clone_size: NA; j_call: TRBJ1-5; cdr3_length: 15; v_call: TRBV6-2/TRBV6-3; cdr3_aa: CASSYGSTGYQPQHF; cdr3_nt: TGTGCCAGCAGTTACGGGTCCACAGGTTATCAGCCCCAGCATTTT